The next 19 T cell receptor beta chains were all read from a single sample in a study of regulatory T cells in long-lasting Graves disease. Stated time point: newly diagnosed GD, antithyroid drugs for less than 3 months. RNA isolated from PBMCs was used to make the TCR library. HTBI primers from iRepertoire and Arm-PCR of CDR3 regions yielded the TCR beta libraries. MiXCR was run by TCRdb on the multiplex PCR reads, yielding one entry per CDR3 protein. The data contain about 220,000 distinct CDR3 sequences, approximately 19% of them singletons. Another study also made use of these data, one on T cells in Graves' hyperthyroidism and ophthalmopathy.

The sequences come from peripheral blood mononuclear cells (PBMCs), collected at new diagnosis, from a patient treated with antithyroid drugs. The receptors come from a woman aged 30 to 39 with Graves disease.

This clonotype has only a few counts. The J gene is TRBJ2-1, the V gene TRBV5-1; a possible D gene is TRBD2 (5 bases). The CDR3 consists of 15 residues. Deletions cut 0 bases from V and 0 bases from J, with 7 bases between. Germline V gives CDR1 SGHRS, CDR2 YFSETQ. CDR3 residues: CASSLDGSSYNEQFF. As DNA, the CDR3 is TGCGCCAGCAGCTTGGATGGGAGCTCCTACAATGAGCAGTTCTTC.

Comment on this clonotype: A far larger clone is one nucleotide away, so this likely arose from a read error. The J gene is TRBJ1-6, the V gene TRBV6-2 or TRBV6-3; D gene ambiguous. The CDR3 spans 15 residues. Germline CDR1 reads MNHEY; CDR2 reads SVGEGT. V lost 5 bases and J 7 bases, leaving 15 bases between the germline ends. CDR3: CASSELDGLNSPLHF. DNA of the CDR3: TGTGCCAGCAGTGAATTGGACGGGCTGAATTCACCCCTCCACTTT.

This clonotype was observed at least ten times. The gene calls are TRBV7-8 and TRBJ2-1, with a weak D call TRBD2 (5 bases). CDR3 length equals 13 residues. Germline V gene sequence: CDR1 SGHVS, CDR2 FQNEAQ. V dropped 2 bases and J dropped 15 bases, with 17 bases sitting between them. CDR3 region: CASSLKMDSWLFF. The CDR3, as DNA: TGTGCCAGCAGCTTAAAGATGGACTCCTGGCTGTTCTTC.

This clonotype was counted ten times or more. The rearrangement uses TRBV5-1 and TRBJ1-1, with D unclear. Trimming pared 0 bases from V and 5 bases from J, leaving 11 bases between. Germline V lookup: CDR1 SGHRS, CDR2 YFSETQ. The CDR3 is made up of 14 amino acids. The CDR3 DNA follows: TGCGCCAGCAGCTTGGAGGCAACTGGGACTGAAGCTTTCTTT. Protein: CASSLEATGTEAFF.

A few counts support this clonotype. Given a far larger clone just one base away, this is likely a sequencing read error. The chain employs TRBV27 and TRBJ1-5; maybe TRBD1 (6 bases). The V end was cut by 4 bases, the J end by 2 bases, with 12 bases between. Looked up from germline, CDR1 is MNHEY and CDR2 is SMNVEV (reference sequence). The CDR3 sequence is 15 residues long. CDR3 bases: TGTGCCAGCAGTTCCCGAGGGGGTGGCAATCAGCCCCAGCATTTT. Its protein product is CASSSRGGGNQPQHF.

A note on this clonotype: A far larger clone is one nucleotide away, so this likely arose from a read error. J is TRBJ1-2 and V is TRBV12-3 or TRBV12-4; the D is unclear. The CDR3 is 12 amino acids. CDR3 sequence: CASSGSYYGHTF. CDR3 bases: TGTGCCAGCAGCGGCAGTTACTATGGCCACACCTTC.

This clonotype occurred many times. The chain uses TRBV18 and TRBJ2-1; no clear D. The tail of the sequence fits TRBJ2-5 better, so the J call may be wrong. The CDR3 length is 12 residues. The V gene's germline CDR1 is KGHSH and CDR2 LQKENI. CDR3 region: CASSPEMATQYF. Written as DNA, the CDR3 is TGTGCCAGCTCACCGGAAATGGCGACCCAGTACTTC.

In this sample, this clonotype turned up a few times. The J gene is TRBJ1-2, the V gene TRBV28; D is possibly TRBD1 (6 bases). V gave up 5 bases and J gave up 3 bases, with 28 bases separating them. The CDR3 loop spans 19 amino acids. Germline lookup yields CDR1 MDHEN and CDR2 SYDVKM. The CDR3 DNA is TGTGCCAGCAGTAGCCTTAGGGGGAGAGGCAAAACTATTTACTATGGCTACACCTTC. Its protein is CASSSLRGRGKTIYYGYTF.

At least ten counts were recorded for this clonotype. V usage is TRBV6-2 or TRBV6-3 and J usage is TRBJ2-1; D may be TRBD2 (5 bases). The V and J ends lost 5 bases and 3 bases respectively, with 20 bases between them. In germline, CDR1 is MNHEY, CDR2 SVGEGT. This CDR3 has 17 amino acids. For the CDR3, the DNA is TGTGCCAGCAGTAGGGAGCAACCCTTCCCACTCTACAATGAGCAGTTCTTC. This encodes CASSREQPFPLYNEQFF.

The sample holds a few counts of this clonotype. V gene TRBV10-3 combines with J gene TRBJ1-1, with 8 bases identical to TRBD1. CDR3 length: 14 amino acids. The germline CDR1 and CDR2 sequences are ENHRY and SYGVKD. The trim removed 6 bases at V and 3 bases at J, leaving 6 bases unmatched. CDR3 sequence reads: CAISLQGGDTEAFF. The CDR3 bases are TGTGCCATCAGCTTACAGGGGGGTGACACTGAAGCTTTCTTT.

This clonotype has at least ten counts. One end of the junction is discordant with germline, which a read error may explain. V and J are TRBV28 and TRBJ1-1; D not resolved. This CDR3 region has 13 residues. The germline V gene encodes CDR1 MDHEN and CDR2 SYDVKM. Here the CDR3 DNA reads TGTGCGAGCAAGTCTATTGTGAACACTGAAGCTTTCTTT. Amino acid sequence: CASKSIVNTEAFF.

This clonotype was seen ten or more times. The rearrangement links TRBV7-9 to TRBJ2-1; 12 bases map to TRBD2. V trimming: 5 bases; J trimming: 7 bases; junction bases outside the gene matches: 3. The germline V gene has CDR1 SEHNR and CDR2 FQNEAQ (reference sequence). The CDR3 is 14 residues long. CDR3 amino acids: CASSGLAGQNEQFF. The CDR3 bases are TGTGCCAGCAGCGGACTAGCGGGGCAAAATGAGCAGTTCTTC.

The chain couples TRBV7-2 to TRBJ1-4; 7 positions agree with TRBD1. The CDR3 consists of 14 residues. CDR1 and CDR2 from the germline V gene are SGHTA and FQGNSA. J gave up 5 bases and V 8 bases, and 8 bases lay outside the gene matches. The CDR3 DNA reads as TGTGCCAGCGGGAGGGGGCAGGGGAATGAAAAACTGTTTTTT. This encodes CASGRGQGNEKLFF.

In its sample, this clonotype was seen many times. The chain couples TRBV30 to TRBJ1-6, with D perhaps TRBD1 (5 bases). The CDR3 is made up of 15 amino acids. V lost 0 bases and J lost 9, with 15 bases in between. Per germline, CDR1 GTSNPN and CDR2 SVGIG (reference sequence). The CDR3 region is CAWSVPWGSGSPLHF. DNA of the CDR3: TGTGCCTGGAGTGTACCATGGGGGTCGGGTTCACCCCTCCACTTT.

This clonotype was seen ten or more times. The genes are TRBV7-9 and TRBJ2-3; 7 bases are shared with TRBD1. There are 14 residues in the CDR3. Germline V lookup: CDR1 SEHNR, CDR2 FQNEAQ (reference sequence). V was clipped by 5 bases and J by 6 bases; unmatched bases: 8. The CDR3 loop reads CASSLGGGSDTQYF. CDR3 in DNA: TGTGCCAGCAGCCTAGGGGGCGGTTCGGATACGCAGTATTTT.

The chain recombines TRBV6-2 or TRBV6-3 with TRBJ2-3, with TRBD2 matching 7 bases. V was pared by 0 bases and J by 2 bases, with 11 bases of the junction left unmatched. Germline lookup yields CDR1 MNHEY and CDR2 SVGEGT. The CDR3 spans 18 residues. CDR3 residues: CASSYSKAGLRVTDTQYF. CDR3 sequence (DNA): TGTGCCAGCAGTTACTCGAAAGCGGGGTTGCGGGTCACAGATACGCAGTATTTT.

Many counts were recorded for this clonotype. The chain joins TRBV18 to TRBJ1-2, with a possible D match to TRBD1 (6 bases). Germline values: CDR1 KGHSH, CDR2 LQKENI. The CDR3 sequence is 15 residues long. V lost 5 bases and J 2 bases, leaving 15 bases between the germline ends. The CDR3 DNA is TGTGCCAGCTCATCAACGGGGGGCCAGAACTATGGCTACACCTTC. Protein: CASSSTGGQNYGYTF.

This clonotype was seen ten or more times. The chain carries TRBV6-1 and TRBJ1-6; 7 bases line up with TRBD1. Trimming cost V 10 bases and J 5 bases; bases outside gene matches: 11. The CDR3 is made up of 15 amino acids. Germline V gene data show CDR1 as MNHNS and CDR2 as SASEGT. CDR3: CANTRDRVNNSPLHF. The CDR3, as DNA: TGTGCCAACACTAGAGACAGGGTGAATAATTCACCCCTCCACTTT.

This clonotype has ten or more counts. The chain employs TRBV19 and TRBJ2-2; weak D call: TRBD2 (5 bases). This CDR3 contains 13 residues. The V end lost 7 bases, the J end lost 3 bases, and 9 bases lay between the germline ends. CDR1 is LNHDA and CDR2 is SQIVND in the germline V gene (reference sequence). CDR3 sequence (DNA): TGTGCCAGTAAAGGAGGTTACACCGGGGAGCTGTTTTTT. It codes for CASKGGYTGELFF.